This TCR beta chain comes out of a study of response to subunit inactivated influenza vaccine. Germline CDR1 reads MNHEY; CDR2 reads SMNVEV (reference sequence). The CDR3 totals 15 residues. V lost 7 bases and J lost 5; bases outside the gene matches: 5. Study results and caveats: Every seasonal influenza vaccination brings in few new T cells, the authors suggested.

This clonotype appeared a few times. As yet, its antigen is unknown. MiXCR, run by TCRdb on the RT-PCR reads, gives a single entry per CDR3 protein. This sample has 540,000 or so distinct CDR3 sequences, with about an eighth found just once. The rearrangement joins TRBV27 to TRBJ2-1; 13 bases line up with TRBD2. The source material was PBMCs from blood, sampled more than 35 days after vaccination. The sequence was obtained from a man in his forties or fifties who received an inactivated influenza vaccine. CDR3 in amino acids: CASTMGTSGNNEQFF. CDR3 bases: TGTGCCAGCACCATGGGGACTAGCGGGAACAATGAGCAGTTCTTC.